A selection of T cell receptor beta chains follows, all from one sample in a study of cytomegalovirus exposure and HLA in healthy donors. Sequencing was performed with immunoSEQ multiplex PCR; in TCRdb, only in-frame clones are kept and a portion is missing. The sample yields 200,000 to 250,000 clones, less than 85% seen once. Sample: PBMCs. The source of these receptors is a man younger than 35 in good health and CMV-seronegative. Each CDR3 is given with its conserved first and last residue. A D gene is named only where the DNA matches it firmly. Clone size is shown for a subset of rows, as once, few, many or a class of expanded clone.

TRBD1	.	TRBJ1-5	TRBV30	TGTGCCTGGAGTGTATCGGGACAGCCCGGACATTTT	CAWSVSGQPGHF
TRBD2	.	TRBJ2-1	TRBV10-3	TGTGCCATCAGTGGGGGACTAGATGAGCAGTTCTTC	CAISGGLDEQFF
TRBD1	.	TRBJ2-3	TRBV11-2	TGTGCCAGCAGCAAACGGGACAGGCAAAGCACAGATACGCAGTATTTT	CASSKRDRQSTDTQYF
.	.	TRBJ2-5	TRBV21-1	TGTGCCAGCAGCCCAAAGAAAGACACAGGGGACCAAGAGACCCAGTACTTC	CASSPKKDTGDQETQYF
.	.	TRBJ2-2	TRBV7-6	TGTGCCAGCAGCTTAGCGGCAGGGTGGTATGACACCGGGGAGCTGTTTTTT	CASSLAAGWYDTGELFF
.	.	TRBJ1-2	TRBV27	TGTGCCAGCAGCTTTGCAGGGGTGGACTATGGCTACACCTTC	CASSFAGVDYGYTF
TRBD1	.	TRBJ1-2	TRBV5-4	TGTGCCAGCAGCGTCCAGGGGGCATATGGCTACACCTTC	CASSVQGAYGYTF
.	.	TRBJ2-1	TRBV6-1	TGTGCCAGCAGTGACCCCCTATCATCGAGGTTCTTC	CASSDPLSSRFF
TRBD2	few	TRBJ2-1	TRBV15	TGTGCCACCCGAAGGGCGGGAGGATACAATGAGCAGTTCTTC	CATRRAGGYNEQFF
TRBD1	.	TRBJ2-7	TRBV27	TGTGCCAGCAGTTGGGGACAGGCGGATTACGAGCAGTACTTC	CASSWGQADYEQYF
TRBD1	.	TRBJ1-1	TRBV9	TGTGCCAGCAGCGAGACAGGGGGGAGCACTGAAGCTTTCTTT	CASSETGGSTEAFF
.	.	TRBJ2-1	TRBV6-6	TGTGCCAGCAGTCTCGGAGGGGATCTCTACAATGAGCAGTTCTTC	CASSLGGDLYNEQFF
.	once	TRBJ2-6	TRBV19	TGTGCCAGTAGTTTTTCGGCGGGCGGGGCCAACGTCCTGACTTTC	CASSFSAGGANVLTF
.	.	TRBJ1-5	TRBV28	TGTGCCAGCAGTACTACTCGGCCCCAGCATTTT	CASSTTRPQHF
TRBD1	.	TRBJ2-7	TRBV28	TGTGCCAGCAGTCGGACAGGGGGAAGTTCCTACGAGCAGTACTTC	CASSRTGGSSYEQYF
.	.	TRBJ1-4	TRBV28	TGTGCCAGTCGCCGACAGGATGCTAATGAAAAACTGTTTTTT	CASRRQDANEKLFF
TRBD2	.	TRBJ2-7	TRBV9	TGTGCCAGCAGCGCTGGGGGAGGGGCCACGGGCGAGCAGTACTTC	CASSAGGGATGEQYF